The 22 T cell receptor beta chains below were found in one sample sequenced in a study of regulatory T cells in long-lasting Graves disease. Arm-PCR of CDR3 regions and iRepertoire HTBI primers were used to build TCR beta libraries. TCRdb reprocessed the multiplex PCR reads via MiXCR and lists one record per CDR3 protein. In the table there are 400,000 to 500,000 distinct CDR3 sequences, just under 15% of which are singletons. Described time point: newly diagnosed GD, antithyroid drugs for less than 3 months. Generation of the TCR library employed RNA extracted from PBMCs. These sequences were also reported in another study, on T cells in Graves' hyperthyroidism and ophthalmopathy.

The sequencing here drew on peripheral blood mononuclear cells (PBMCs), taken at new diagnosis, from a patient treated with antithyroid drugs. These receptor sequences come from a woman aged 25 to 39 with Graves disease.

The chain combines TRBV5-1 with TRBJ1-2, with a tentative D call TRBD1 (5 bases). Germline loops: CDR1 SGHRS, CDR2 YFSETQ. The CDR3 consists of 13 residues. The V end was cut by 4 bases, the J end by 6 bases, with 13 bases between. The CDR3 region is CASSLGTQHGYTF. The CDR3 bases are TGCGCCAGCAGCCTCGGGACGCAGCATGGCTACACCTTC.

The table lists this clonotype with many counts. This chain connects TRBV20-1 to TRBJ1-5, with D perhaps TRBD1 (5 bases). The CDR3 runs to 12 residues. CDR1 is DFQATT, CDR2 SNEGSKA, per germline (reference sequence). The V end was cut by 5 bases, the J end by 4 bases, with 9 bases between. CDR3 sequence (DNA): TGCAGTGCTGTCGGGGCTAATCAGCCCCAGCATTTT. As protein: CSAVGANQPQHF.

This clonotype was counted only a few times. The chain employs TRBV18 and TRBJ1-5; 9 positions agree with TRBD1. Germline V lookup: CDR1 KGHSH, CDR2 LQKENI. The J segment lost 0 bases and the V segment lost 5 bases, leaving 2 bases of the junction unmatched. The CDR3 sequence is 15 residues long. The chain's CDR3 is CASSGTGNSNQPQHF. The CDR3 region has the DNA TGTGCCAGCTCAGGGACAGGGAATAGCAATCAGCCCCAGCATTTT.

The rearrangement joins TRBV20-1 to TRBJ2-3, with TRBD2 matching 7 bases. Germline CDR1 reads DFQATT; CDR2 reads SNEGSKA (reference sequence). V dropped 3 bases and J dropped 1; count of bases not matched to a gene: 7. This CDR3 is built from 15 residues. DNA of the CDR3: TGCAGTGCTAGGGAGAAGGGAGGGGGCACAGATACGCAGTATTTT. Residues: CSAREKGGGTDTQYF.

This chain uses TRBV7-9 with TRBJ2-2; D call uncertain. With 4 bases removed from V and 6 bases from J, the gap between germline ends came to 6 bases. The CDR3 has 12 amino acids. Germline CDR1 reads SEHNR; CDR2 reads FQNEAQ (reference sequence). The CDR3 protein is CASSSYSGELFF. The CDR3 bases are TGTGCCAGCAGCTCCTATTCCGGGGAGCTGTTTTTT.

This clonotype was seen only a few times. The chain employs TRBV27 and TRBJ2-5, with 7 bases fitting TRBD1. This CDR3 comprises 14 residues. Per germline, CDR1 MNHEY and CDR2 SMNVEV (reference sequence). J lost 5 bases, V lost 2 bases, and 5 bases had no gene match. The CDR3 spells CASSLATGWETQYF. DNA for the CDR3: TGTGCCAGCAGTTTAGCGACAGGGTGGGAGACCCAGTACTTC.

V is TRBV5-1 and J is TRBJ2-2; no firm D call. The CDR3 is 13 amino acids. Trimming cost V 0 bases and J 2 bases, with 2 bases left between them. Germline V gives CDR1 SGHRS, CDR2 YFSETQ. The CDR3 protein is CASSLDNTGELFF. CDR3 bases: TGCGCCAGCAGCTTGGATAACACCGGGGAGCTGTTTTTT.

This clonotype occurred a few times. CDR3 loop: CASSPGRRVGNEQFF. CDR3 nucleotide sequence: TGTGCCAGCTCCCCGGGTCGCAGGGTAGGAAATGAGCAGTTCTTC. The J gene is TRBJ2-1, the V gene TRBV28, with D perhaps matching TRBD1 (5 bases). The CDR3 length is 15 residues. Germline V gene lookup returns CDR1 MDHEN and CDR2 SYDVKM. V lost 8 bases to trimming and J lost 7 bases, with 21 bases between them.

This chain uses TRBV20-1 with TRBJ2-6, with 8 nucleotides matching TRBD1. CDR1 and CDR2 from the germline V gene are DFQATT and SNEGSKA (reference sequence). V was pared by 3 bases and J by 0 bases, with 4 bases of the junction left unmatched. The CDR3 contains 16 residues. The CDR3 coding sequence is TGCAGTGCTAGGGGACAGGTACGCTCTGGGGCCAACGTCCTGACTTTC. Translating gives CSARGQVRSGANVLTF.

The chain carries TRBV4-2 and TRBJ2-2; D is uncertain. Between the trimmed V and J ends, which lost 4 bases and 4 bases, there was a span of 22 bases. Germline V gene data show CDR1 as LGHNA and CDR2 as YNFKEQ. The CDR3 extends over 18 amino acids. The CDR3 region is CASSPYRSAPELTGELFF. The CDR3 DNA follows: TGTGCCAGCAGCCCCTATCGAAGCGCGCCAGAACTCACCGGGGAGCTGTTTTTT.

This clonotype was observed at least ten times. The genes are TRBV20-1 and TRBJ2-3; 10 nucleotides match TRBD2. Germline CDR1 reads DFQATT; CDR2 reads SNEGSKA (reference sequence). Germline trimming cut 2 bases from V and 0 bases from J; bases unmatched to any gene: 14. The CDR3 spans 19 residues. The CDR3 DNA is TGCAGTGCTAGAAGCGGAGTCGCTAGCGGGAGCCTAAGCACAGATACGCAGTATTTT. Translated: CSARSGVASGSLSTDTQYF.

This clonotype appeared a few times. The CDR3 nucleotides read TGTGCCAGCAGCTTAGCAACTAGCGGGACCAACCTACGGGAGCAGTACTTC. It encodes CASSLATSGTNLREQYF. V gene TRBV7-9 combines with J gene TRBJ2-7; 10 bases align to TRBD2. CDR3 length: 17 amino acids. CDR1 and CDR2 from the germline V gene are SEHNR and FQNEAQ (reference sequence). Trimming at V came to 0 bases and at J to 7 bases, leaving 12 bases not matched to a gene.

The rearrangement links TRBV20-1 to TRBJ2-6; 9 bases match TRBD2. The CDR3 loop spans 16 amino acids. V was clipped by 6 bases and J by 0 bases; unmatched bases: 6. Germline CDR1 DFQATT, CDR2 SNEGSKA (reference sequence). The CDR3 loop is CSATTSGNSGANVLTF. As DNA, the CDR3 is TGCAGTGCAACGACTAGCGGAAACTCTGGGGCCAACGTCCTGACTTTC.

This clonotype was picked up many times. The chain recombines TRBV12-3 or TRBV12-4 with TRBJ2-7; TRBD2 matches at 11 bases. The CDR3 is 15 amino acids. V lost 6 bases and J lost 2; bases outside the gene matches: 6. The CDR3 loop is CASRPTSGSPYEQYF. CDR3 DNA: TGTGCCAGCAGACCAACTAGCGGGAGCCCCTACGAGCAGTACTTC.

The table lists this clonotype with a few counts. In DNA, the CDR3 is TGTGCCACCCGTGCAGGGTTGAACGGTCAGCCCCAGCATTTT. Its protein product is CATRAGLNGQPQHF. The chain uses TRBV15 and TRBJ1-5; D might be TRBD1 (5 bases). Trimming pared 8 bases from V and 6 bases from J, leaving 17 bases between. CDR3 length: 14 amino acids. Germline V lookup: CDR1 LNHNV, CDR2 YYDKDF (reference sequence).

This clonotype came up many times. The J gene is TRBJ2-3, the V gene TRBV12-3 or TRBV12-4; TRBD2 agrees at 7 bases. V lost 1 base, J lost 9 bases, and 7 bases stayed unmatched. CDR3 length equals 14 residues. CDR3 nucleotides: TGTGCCAGCAGTTTAGGGGCTAGCGGAGGCACGCAGTATTTT. Encoded protein: CASSLGASGGTQYF.

This clonotype was observed a handful of times. The CDR3 region is CASSGSQPNTEAFF. The DNA of the CDR3 is TGCGCCAGCAGCGGTAGCCAACCGAACACTGAAGCTTTCTTT. The chain carries TRBV10-2 and TRBJ1-1; D is unclear. V lost 6 bases and J 1 base, leaving 12 bases between the germline ends. Germline CDR1 WSHSY, CDR2 SAAADI. CDR3 size: 14 residues.

This clonotype appeared a few times. J is TRBJ1-3 and V is TRBV4-1, with D hard to call. The CDR3 length is 14 residues. The germline V gene encodes CDR1 MGHRA and CDR2 YSYEKL. With 8 bases removed from V and 0 bases from J, the gap between germline ends came to 11 bases. CDR3 sequence (DNA): TGCGCCAGCCGGGGAGGGAGCTCTGGAAACACCATATATTTT. Its translation is CASRGGSSGNTIYF.

This chain joins TRBV7-3 and TRBJ1-2, with a possible D match to TRBD1 (5 bases). Germline loops: CDR1 SGHTA, CDR2 FQGTGA. The V end was cut by 5 bases, the J end by 4 bases, with 11 bases between. This CDR3 contains 13 residues. The CDR3 protein is CASSKQDFYGYTF. The CDR3 nucleotides are TGTGCCAGCAGCAAACAGGACTTCTATGGCTACACCTTC.

This clonotype was seen repeatedly, ten times or more. The V and J genes are TRBV2 and TRBJ2-6, with 11 bases matching TRBD1. V was pared by 7 bases and J by 0 bases, with 8 bases of the junction left unmatched. Germline V gene data show CDR1 as SNHLY and CDR2 as FYNNEI. The CDR3 covers 18 residues. CDR3 nucleotide sequence: TGTGCCAGCAAGGGGGACAGGGGGTTTTACTCTGGGGCCAACGTCCTGACTTTC. Its translation is CASKGDRGFYSGANVLTF.

This clonotype turned up a few times. V is TRBV6-1 and J is TRBJ2-1, with 13 bases matching TRBD2. Trimming removed 4 bases from V and 7 bases from J; junction bases left unmatched: 13. The germline V gene has CDR1 MNHNS and CDR2 SASEGT. CDR3 length: 18 amino acids. CDR3 sequence: CASSATAPGLAGLNEQFF. CDR3 nucleotides: TGTGCCAGCAGTGCCACGGCCCCGGGACTAGCGGGATTGAATGAGCAGTTCTTC.

V usage is TRBV6-1 and J usage is TRBJ2-2; D is perhaps TRBD2 (6 bases). V dropped 2 bases and J dropped 6 bases, with 7 bases sitting between them. Germline V CDR1 and CDR2: MNHNS, SASEGT. The CDR3 spans 13 residues. For the CDR3, the DNA is TGTGCCAGCAGTGAAAAGCGGGCCGGGGAGCTGTTTTTT. Protein sequence: CASSEKRAGELFF.